Each of the 20 T cell receptor beta chains below was sequenced from the same sample in a study of graft-versus-host responses after intestinal transplantation. Method: immunoSEQ multiplex PCR; TCRdb's copy keeps in-frame clones and lacks some. This table has 95,000 or so clones, roughly 90% appearing once. The source was PBMCs, collected about 460 days after intestinal transplant. The receptor set was obtained from a human patient who received an intestinal transplant, so some T cells may come from the graft donor.

The J gene is TRBJ2-7, the V gene TRBV19; D possibly corresponds to TRBD1 (5 bases). Germline assignment: CDR1 LNHDA and CDR2 SQIVND (reference sequence). V was cut by 8 bases and J by 4 bases, with 15 bases left in between. The CDR3 runs to 13 residues. The DNA for the CDR3 is TGTGCCAGTGCCCCTGGCAGGGAATACGAGCAGTACTTC. This gives the protein CASAPGREYEQYF.

The rearrangement uses TRBV9 and TRBJ2-1; D gene ambiguous. The germline gives CDR1 SGDLS, CDR2 YYNGEE. This CDR3 comprises 13 residues. The V end lost 4 bases, the J end lost 10 bases, and 15 bases lay between the germline ends. The CDR3 region has the DNA TGTGCCAGCAGCCTCACCACTATGGGGGAGCAGTTCTTC. Its protein is CASSLTTMGEQFF.

Only one count was recorded for this clone. The chain joins TRBV7-3 to TRBJ1-1; tentatively, D is TRBD1 (5 bases). Germline V gives CDR1 SGHTA, CDR2 FQGTGA. The CDR3 totals 15 residues. The germline V and J ends were trimmed by 5 bases and 1 base, with 14 bases remaining between them. The CDR3 region is CASSPRGGGNTEAFF. The DNA for the CDR3 is TGTGCCAGCAGCCCCCGTGGGGGAGGGAACACTGAAGCTTTCTTT.

This clone has only a few counts. The chain carries TRBV7-9 and TRBJ1-2; D is unresolved. V was clipped by 0 bases and J by 13 bases, with 0 bases between them. Germline-derived CDR1 and CDR2 are SEHNR and FQNEAQ (reference sequence). The CDR3 length is 8 residues. CDR3 region: CASSLATF. The DNA for the CDR3 is TGTGCCAGCAGCTTAGCCACCTTC.

V usage is TRBV10-3 and J usage is TRBJ2-5; 7 nucleotides line up with TRBD1. With 3 bases clipped from V and 2 bases from J, the junction kept 9 bases outside the gene matches. The germline V gene encodes CDR1 ENHRY and CDR2 SYGVKD. There are 16 residues in the CDR3. CDR3 nucleotide sequence: TGTGCCATCAGTGATCGACGGGACAGCCTTCAAGAGACCCAGTACTTC. It encodes CAISDRRDSLQETQYF.

The chain employs TRBV7-9 and TRBJ1-2, with a possible D match to TRBD1 (5 bases). The CDR3 length is 13 residues. Germline V gene sequence: CDR1 SEHNR, CDR2 FQNEAQ (reference sequence). Trimming took 10 bases from V and 4 from J, leaving 16 bases between them. DNA of the CDR3: TGTGCCATACAATCAGGGATAACCTATGGCTACACCTTC. It yields the protein CAIQSGITYGYTF.

The V gene is TRBV5-4, the J gene TRBJ2-2; TRBD2 agrees at 9 bases. Germline V gives CDR1 SGHNT, CDR2 YYREEE (reference sequence). The CDR3 spans 16 residues. The junction had 8 bases not matched to a gene; V was cut back by 4 bases and J by 4 bases. CDR3 region: CASSGRGGHSTGELFF. The CDR3 DNA follows: TGTGCCAGCAGCGGGCGGGGGGGCCATTCCACCGGGGAGCTGTTTTTT.

The CDR3 reads CSGTGGADEKLFF. CDR3 coding DNA: TGCAGCGGGACAGGGGGCGCAGATGAAAAACTGTTTTTT. The rearrangement joins TRBV29-1 to TRBJ1-4; the match to TRBD1 covers 11 bases. From germline, CDR1 is SQVTM and CDR2 ANQGSEA. This CDR3 has 13 residues. V shed 7 bases and J 6 bases; nucleotides not matched to a gene: 4.

The rearrangement joins TRBV10-3 to TRBJ1-2; 7 bases fit TRBD1. The germline V gene encodes CDR1 ENHRY and CDR2 SYGVKD. The CDR3 contains 13 residues. The trim removed 3 bases at V and 8 bases at J, leaving 6 bases unmatched. Here the CDR3 DNA reads TGTGCCATCAGTGACAGGGGGTTGAGAGGCTACACCTTC. It specifies CAISDRGLRGYTF.

This rearrangement joins TRBV29-1 to TRBJ2-3; tentatively, D is TRBD1 (6 bases). The germline V gene encodes CDR1 SQVTM and CDR2 ANQGSEA. Trimming stripped 7 bases from V and 5 bases from J, with 16 bases between. The CDR3 is made up of 13 amino acids. The CDR3 DNA follows: TGCAGCGGGAAACTAGAGGGGGTAGATACGCAGTATTTT. Translating gives CSGKLEGVDTQYF.

The chain carries TRBV5-4 and TRBJ2-2; possible D gene TRBD2, 6 bases. The CDR3 length is 15 residues. V lost 0 bases and J lost 6, with 12 bases in between. Looked up from germline, CDR1 is SGHNT and CDR2 is YYREEE (reference sequence). CDR3 coding DNA: TGTGCCAGCAGCTTGGTACGGGGGAGCGCCGGGGAGCTGTTTTTT. This translates into CASSLVRGSAGELFF.

The chain recombines TRBV10-3 with TRBJ2-1; D remains unclear. The CDR3 covers 13 residues. CDR1 and CDR2 from the germline V gene are ENHRY and SYGVKD. Trimming removed 2 bases from V and 2 bases from J, with 4 bases in between. The CDR3 loop reads CAISEGAYNEQFF. In DNA, the CDR3 is TGTGCCATCAGTGAGGGGGCCTACAATGAGCAGTTCTTC.

The rearrangement joins TRBV7-9 to TRBJ2-5; 9 bases are shared with TRBD1. The CDR3 has 15 residues. Trimming cost V 1 base and J 4 bases; bases outside gene matches: 4. Germline CDR1 reads SEHNR; CDR2 reads FQNEAQ (reference sequence). In DNA, the CDR3 is TGTGCCAGCAGCTTAGGGGACAGGGTGGCAGAGACCCAGTACTTC. Protein product: CASSLGDRVAETQYF.

The chain has TRBV10-1 and TRBJ1-1; the D is unclear. The germline gives CDR1 WNHNN, CDR2 SYGVQD (reference sequence). CDR3 length: 12 amino acids. V lost 3 bases, J lost 11 bases, and 13 bases lay in between. The CDR3: CASSEFGEVAFF. The DNA of the CDR3 is TGCGCCAGCAGTGAATTCGGGGAGGTGGCTTTCTTT.

The chain is built from TRBV6-6 and TRBJ1-1, with D possibly matching TRBD1 (5 bases). Germline V gene lookup returns CDR1 MNHNY and CDR2 SVGAGI (reference sequence). CDR3 length: 14 residues. V was pared by 4 bases and J by 1 base, with 10 bases between. CDR3 amino acids: CASSSVGGNTEAFF. CDR3 DNA: TGTGCCAGCAGTTCGGTGGGGGGGAACACTGAAGCTTTCTTT.

V usage is TRBV10-2 and J usage is TRBJ1-1; D is perhaps TRBD1 (6 bases). V shed 3 bases and J shed 1 base, with 12 bases lying between them. The CDR3 sequence is 15 residues long. The germline V gene has CDR1 WSHSY and CDR2 SAAADI. Here the CDR3 DNA reads TGCGCCAGCAGTGACCACACACAGGGGAACACTGAAGCTTTCTTT. Encoded protein: CASSDHTQGNTEAFF.

The chain has TRBV11-2 and TRBJ2-5, with a weak D call TRBD2 (6 bases). The V gene's germline CDR1 is SGHAT and CDR2 FQNNGV. The CDR3 loop spans 13 amino acids. V was cut by 5 bases and J by 5 bases, with 12 bases left in between. The CDR3 nucleotides read TGTGCCAGCAGCCCTACTAGCTCGGAGACCCAGTACTTC. Its translation: CASSPTSSETQYF.

The chain joins TRBV19 to TRBJ1-1; D is uncertain. V shed 1 base and J shed 8 bases, with 11 bases lying between them. The CDR3 is 13 amino acids. Germline V lookup: CDR1 LNHDA, CDR2 SQIVND (reference sequence). The CDR3 sequence is CASSIGPDTEAFF. DNA for the CDR3: TGTGCCAGTAGTATAGGGCCGGATACCGAAGCTTTCTTT.

This rearrangement joins TRBV7-8 to TRBJ2-5, with unresolved D. Germline values: CDR1 SGHVS, CDR2 FQNEAQ. Trimming pared 2 bases from V and 3 bases from J, leaving 4 bases between. The length of the CDR3 is 12 residues. CDR3: CASSLREETQYF. The CDR3 region has the DNA TGTGCCAGCAGCTTAAGGGAAGAGACCCAGTACTTC.

This chain uses TRBV9 with TRBJ1-2; D is possibly TRBD1 (6 bases). The CDR3 has 15 residues. V was clipped by 3 bases and J by 3 bases, with 15 bases between them. The germline gives CDR1 SGDLS, CDR2 YYNGEE. The CDR3 DNA reads as TGTGCCAGCAGCGGGTTGGCAGGGGTATACTATGGCTACACCTTC. Its protein product is CASSGLAGVYYGYTF.